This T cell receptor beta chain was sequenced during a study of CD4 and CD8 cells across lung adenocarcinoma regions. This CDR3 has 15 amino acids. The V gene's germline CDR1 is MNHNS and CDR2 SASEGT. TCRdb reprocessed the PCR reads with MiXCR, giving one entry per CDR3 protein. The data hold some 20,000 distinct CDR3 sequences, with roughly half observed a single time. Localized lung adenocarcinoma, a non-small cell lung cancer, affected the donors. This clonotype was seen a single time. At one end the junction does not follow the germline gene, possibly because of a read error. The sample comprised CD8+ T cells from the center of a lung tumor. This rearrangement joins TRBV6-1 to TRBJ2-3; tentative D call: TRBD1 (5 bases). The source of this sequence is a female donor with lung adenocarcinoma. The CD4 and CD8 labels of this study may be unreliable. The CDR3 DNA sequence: TGTGCCAGCGTCTCGTGGCGGTCGGACAAAAATACGCAGTATTTC. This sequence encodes CASVSWRSDKNTQYF.